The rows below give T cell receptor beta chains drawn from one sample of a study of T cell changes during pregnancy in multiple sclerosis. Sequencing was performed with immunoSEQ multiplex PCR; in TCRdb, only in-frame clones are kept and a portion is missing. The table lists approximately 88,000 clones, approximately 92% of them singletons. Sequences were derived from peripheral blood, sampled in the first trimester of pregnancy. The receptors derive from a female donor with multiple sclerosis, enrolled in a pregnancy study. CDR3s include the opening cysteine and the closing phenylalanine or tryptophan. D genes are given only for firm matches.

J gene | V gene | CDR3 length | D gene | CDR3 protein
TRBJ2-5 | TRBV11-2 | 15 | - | CASSPTLERVETQYF
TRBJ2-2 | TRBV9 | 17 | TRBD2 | CASSVAERGGFTGELFF
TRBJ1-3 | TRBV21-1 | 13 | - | CASSKVLTGTIYF
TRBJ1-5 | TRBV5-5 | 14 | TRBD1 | CASRGTGHDQPQHF
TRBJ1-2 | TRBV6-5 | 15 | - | CASSYYQEQQYGYTF
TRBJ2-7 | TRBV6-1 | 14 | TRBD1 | CARPRDSYRYEQYF
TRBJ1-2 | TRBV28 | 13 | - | CASSLSAIYGYTF
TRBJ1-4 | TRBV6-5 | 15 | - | CASSYSVSRDEKLFF
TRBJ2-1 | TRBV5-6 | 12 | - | CASSEGRGEQFF
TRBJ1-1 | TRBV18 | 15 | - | CASSPGEALLTEAFF
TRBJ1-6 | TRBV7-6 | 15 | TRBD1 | CASSLGTGGGSPLHF
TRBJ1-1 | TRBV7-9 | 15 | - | CASSPLWGQGTEAFF
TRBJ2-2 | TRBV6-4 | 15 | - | CASSDSTANTGELFF
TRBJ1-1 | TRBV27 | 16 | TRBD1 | CASSLSPTGVNTEAFF
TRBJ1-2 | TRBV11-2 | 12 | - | CASSLPGQGYTF
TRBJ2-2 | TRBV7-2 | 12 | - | CASLRPTGELFF
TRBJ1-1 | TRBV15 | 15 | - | CATSRSESGEVEAFF
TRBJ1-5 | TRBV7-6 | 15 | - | CASSSFGGSNQPQHF
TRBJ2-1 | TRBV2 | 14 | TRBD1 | CASSARGFWNEQFF
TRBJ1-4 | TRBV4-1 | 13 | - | CASSQVPGEGLFF
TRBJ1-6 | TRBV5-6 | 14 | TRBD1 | CASSWGQGVSPLHF
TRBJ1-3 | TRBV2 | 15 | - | CASSLFLSSGNTIYF
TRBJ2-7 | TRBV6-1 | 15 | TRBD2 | CASSEVGTGGYEQYF
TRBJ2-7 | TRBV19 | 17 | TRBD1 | CASSNPGTGYGTYEQYF
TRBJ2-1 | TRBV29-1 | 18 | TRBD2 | CSVLSGRAGAGSYNEQFF
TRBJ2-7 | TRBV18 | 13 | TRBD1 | CASSRQGRYEQYF
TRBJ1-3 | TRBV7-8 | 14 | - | CASSLGGPGNTIYF
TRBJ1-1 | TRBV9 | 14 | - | CASSVVGQGTEAFF
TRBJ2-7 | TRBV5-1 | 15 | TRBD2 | CASSFGGVPGYEQYF
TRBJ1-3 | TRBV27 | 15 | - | CASSLGAGPGNTIYF
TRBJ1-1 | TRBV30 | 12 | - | CAWSAVITEAFF
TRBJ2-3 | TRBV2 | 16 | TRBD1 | CASWDSLDPGADTQYF
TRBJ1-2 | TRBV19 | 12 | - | CATSWGLYGYTF
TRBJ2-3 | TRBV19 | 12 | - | CASTTGTDTQYF